Listed here is a single TCR beta chain. This record comes from a study of blood T cell repertoires in COVID-19. Adults between roughly 18 and 89 years of age took part from 24 US areas. Assignment of participants to cohorts was predicated upon participant-reported clinical history. Two negative PCRs, clearance, or symptom resolution were required of recovered Cohort 3 donors. This CDR3 region has 12 residues. The germline V gene encodes CDR1 SGHTA and CDR2 FQGNSA. V lost 2 bases and J lost 3, with 5 bases in between. The protocol was immunoSEQ multiplex PCR, while the TCRdb copy is restricted to in-frame clones and leaves out a portion. This sample has about 140,000 clones, with about 90% found just once.

This sequence was found in a man in his 60s who had recovered from COVID-19. Sequencing used PBMCs or T cells enriched from blood (not recorded which). The chain carries TRBV7-2 and TRBJ2-7; no clear D gene. Here the CDR3 DNA reads TGTGCCAGCAGCTTATATCGCTACGAGCAGTACTTC. This translates into CASSLYRYEQYF.